The rows below give T cell receptor beta chains drawn from one sample of a study of cytomegalovirus exposure and HLA in healthy donors. Assay: immunoSEQ multiplex PCR; the TCRdb copy retains only in-frame clones and omits some. The table lists 160,000 or so clones, around nine tenths of them singletons. The sequenced sample was PBMCs. All receptors come from a woman in her twenties or thirties in good health and CMV-seronegative. The conserved cysteine and the conserved F or W are not part of the CDR3 here. A D gene is named only where the DNA matches it firmly. Some rows have no size entry. The others give once, few or many, or a class for an expanded clone.

d_gene	len	abundance	v_gene	j_gene	CDR3aa
-	11	-	TRBV10-1	TRBJ1-2	ASSERRDYGYT
TRBD1	12	-	TRBV19	TRBJ1-1	ASSGQGRDTEAF
-	14	-	TRBV10-1	TRBJ1-1	ASSGLGGSINTEAF
TRBD2	11	-	TRBV5-6	TRBJ2-7	ASSSGLAGPSS
-	11	-	TRBV19	TRBJ1-1	ASSQGVWTEAF
-	15	-	TRBV7-9	TRBJ2-1	ASSLTLTPNIYNEQF
TRBD2	13	-	TRBV5-6	TRBJ2-7	ASRPTSGPSYEQY
-	15	once	TRBV27	TRBJ2-7	ASSLASGTPNSYEQY
-	11	-	TRBV2	TRBJ2-5	ASRRDFQETQY
TRBD1	13	-	TRBV7-8	TRBJ1-6	ASSPHDRVRSPLH
TRBD2	10	once	TRBV7-2	TRBJ2-4	ASSRLAGPQY
-	12	-	TRBV28	TRBJ2-2	AEMARDSTGELF
TRBD1	12	-	TRBV13	TRBJ1-1	ASTAGQRHTEAF
-	8	-	TRBV2	TRBJ2-1	ASRAGEQF
TRBD1	12	few	TRBV2	TRBJ2-2	ASRTGLNTGELF
TRBD1	11	few	TRBV19	TRBJ2-7	ATRQGPTYEQY
-	11	-	TRBV4-3	TRBJ1-6	ASGQTFNSPLH
TRBD1	10	-	TRBV6-1	TRBJ1-2	AINDRAGGYT
TRBD1	11	-	TRBV5-1	TRBJ1-1	ASSRTGNTEAF
TRBD2	14	-	TRBV18	TRBJ2-2	ASSPTSGVNTGELF
-	12	-	TRBV5-1	TRBJ1-5	ASSPYSGNQPQH
TRBD1	13	-	TRBV7-2	TRBJ2-7	ASSLAPGGGGEQY
-	11	few	TRBV6-5	TRBJ2-3	ASSYDSLDTQY
-	12	-	TRBV5-1	TRBJ1-2	ASSLVVGTDGYT
TRBD2	17	-	TRBV7-8	TRBJ2-2	ASSLLRGTSGANTGELF
TRBD1	12	-	TRBV18	-	ASSPRTGIYEQY
TRBD1	14	-	TRBV4-3	TRBJ2-7	ASSQVGDRDQYEQY